Sequencing of this T cell receptor beta chain was carried out in a study of CXCR3-negative and CXCR3-positive naive CD8 T cells. Germline V gene sequence: CDR1 DFQATT, CDR2 SNEGSKA (reference sequence). The CDR3 extends over 15 amino acids. The authors prepared UMI-labeled TRB cDNA libraries by 5' RACE. TCRdb re-analyzed the 5' RACE reads; it lists each CDR3 protein once, without DNA. The sample's table shows about 90,000 distinct CDR3 sequences. To note about this clonotype: Its specificity is not known.

Points from the study as a whole: Naive subsets were similarly diverse, while memory CD8+ repertoires were much less diverse. The study found more hydrophobic TRB CDR3s in CXCR3-positive naive cells than in CXCR3-negative naive cells. The TRBV-TRBJ usage of naive CXCR3-negative and CXCR3-positive cells was similar, but that of memory cells differed. Most assays were run on fresh PBMCs (CXCR3 expression partially decreased after cryopreservation).

This chain joins TRBV20-1 and TRBJ2-1; TCRdb names TRBD2, which stays unverified in the absence of DNA. This TCR was recovered from a human donor in good health. Some clones in this sample may be carry-over from other donors' samples. The sequenced sample was naive CXCR3- CD8+ T cells from blood. Subset described: CD45RO-CCR7+CD27+CD95- naive CD8+ T cells lacking CXCR3 (TNR3-). CDR3 in amino acids: CSALKTSGAYNEQFF.